This is a list of T cell receptor beta chains from one sample in a study of cytomegalovirus exposure and HLA in healthy donors. The table came from immunoSEQ multiplex PCR; TCRdb's copy has only in-frame clones and leaves some out. The sample holds about 130,000 clones, 89% seen once. The specimen was PBMCs. These receptors came from a woman younger than 30 in good health and CMV-seropositive. Each CDR3 is given with its conserved first and last residue. Fields, in order: J gene, V gene, CDR3 protein.

J: TRBJ2-7; V: TRBV5-1; CDR3: CASSLSPLAGEQYF
J: TRBJ1-5; V: TRBV21-1; CDR3: CASSVRDRLNQPQHF
J: TRBJ2-2; V: TRBV18; CDR3: CASSPSGVANTGELFF
J: TRBJ1-2; V: TRBV19; CDR3: CASSLGTGDNYGYTF
J: TRBJ1-2; V: TRBV4-3; CDR3: CASSPDDREVRYTF
J: TRBJ1-4; V: TRBV19; CDR3: CASKAGTTNEKLFF
J: TRBJ2-2; V: TRBV5-4; CDR3: CASSLAQGPRTGELFF
J: TRBJ2-1; V: TRBV10-3; CDR3: CAISESGSSGGFSYNEQFF
J: TRBJ2-1; V: TRBV6-5; CDR3: CASSLSSRNNEQFF
J: TRBJ1-2; V: TRBV13; CDR3: CASSSTRGDGYTF
J: TRBJ1-4; V: TRBV28; CDR3: CASSLKLGVSTNEKLFF
J: TRBJ2-7; V: TRBV5-1; CDR3: CASSSSGTGGEQYF
J: TRBJ2-3; V: TRBV5-4; CDR3: CASSPGDLRDTQYF
J: TRBJ1-6; V: TRBV18; CDR3: CASSPKEGGFDSPLHF
J: TRBJ1-2; V: TRBV12-5; CDR3: CASGLGTGGLVYGYTF
J: TRBJ2-1; V: TRBV13; CDR3: CASSLRRGHNEQFF
J: TRBJ2-7; V: TRBV29-1; CDR3: CSVEDRRTSSSVRSYEQYF
J: TRBJ2-7; V: TRBV7-9; CDR3: CASSDSGHSYEQYF
J: TRBJ2-7; V: TRBV5-6; CDR3: CASSLVSGVYEQYF
J: TRBJ2-2; V: TRBV11-2; CDR3: CASSLIAGIRGGTTGELFF
J: TRBJ2-7; V: TRBV27; CDR3: CASSFYGGSDYEQYF
J: TRBJ1-5; V: TRBV6-5; CDR3: CASSYNSNSNQPQHF
J: TRBJ2-7; V: TRBV28; CDR3: CASSIRDRPYEQYF
J: TRBJ2-5; V: TRBV5-1; CDR3: CASSLGRKPGQQETQYF
J: TRBJ2-3; V: TRBV6-5; CDR3: CASGSLGEDTQYF
J: TRBJ2-3; V: TRBV5-1; CDR3: CASSLVARTTDTQYF
J: TRBJ2-7; V: TRBV6-5; CDR3: CASSPGVLEQYF
J: TRBJ2-5; V: TRBV10-2; CDR3: CASSGRTARGETQYF
J: TRBJ1-5; V: TRBV2; CDR3: CASSERGGQPQHF
J: TRBJ2-3; V: TRBV2; CDR3: CASRRIVAGTQTDTQYF
J: TRBJ2-1; V: TRBV7-2; CDR3: CASSLVPGGDEQFF
J: TRBJ1-6; V: TRBV6-5; CDR3: CASTWDRDNSPLHF
J: TRBJ2-7; V: TRBV7-2; CDR3: CASSSAGEQYF
J: TRBJ2-7; V: TRBV2; CDR3: CASSVTVYEQYF
J: TRBJ2-1; V: TRBV7-9; CDR3: CASSLLAGVEQFF
J: TRBJ2-5; V: TRBV7-3; CDR3: CASSLGQVETQYF
J: TRBJ1-2; V: TRBV2; CDR3: CASIRDTNYGYTF
J: TRBJ1-1; V: TRBV7-8; CDR3: CASSMNRDREAFF
J: TRBJ2-3; V: TRBV28; CDR3: CASSTGVQPDTQYF
J: TRBJ2-5; V: TRBV5-1; CDR3: CASSTAGGRAETQYF
J: TRBJ2-3; V: TRBV15; CDR3: CATSRAGSGGATDTQYF
J: TRBJ2-7; V: TRBV9; CDR3: CASSVEAGANYEQYF
J: TRBJ1-6; V: TRBV19; CDR3: CASSTGTASNSPLHF
J: TRBJ1-2; V: TRBV6-5; CDR3: CASSYSTKGLIGYTF
J: TRBJ2-1; V: TRBV19; CDR3: CASSIPRTSPDEQFF